This T cell receptor beta chain is from a study of blood T cell repertoires in COVID-19. Whole-study context: The cDNA or gDNA used as material had been derived from T cells, B-cell-depleted T cells, or PBMCs.

Sequenced by immunoSEQ multiplex PCR; TCRdb stores in-frame clones only, minus some. The table has under 50,000 clones, 80% to 90% seen once. Unmatched junction bases numbered 9, after V lost 8 bases and J lost 5 bases. Germline lookup yields CDR1 SGHTA and CDR2 FQGNSA. This CDR3 comprises 14 residues. Sequences were obtained from peripheral blood. V gene TRBV7-2 combines with J gene TRBJ2-5; 9 bases line up with TRBD2. This receptor was taken from a man aged 40-49 years with acute or convalescent COVID-19. CDR3 sequence (DNA): TGTGCCAGCGGCGGGGGGGGGCGTGAGGAGACCCAGTACTTC. Translating it yields CASGGGGREETQYF.